Listed below are T cell receptor beta chains from one sample, sequenced in a study of T cells in localized non-small cell lung cancer. Data came from immunoSEQ multiplex PCR; TCRdb stores just in-frame clones and leaves some out. The data show tens of thousands of clones, 84% seen once. Sequences were derived from peripheral blood, sampled before any cancer treatment. All receptors come from a female donor of 60 years or more with stage I lung adenocarcinoma. The CDR3 runs from the conserved cysteine through the conserved F or W. The D gene is left open where the match is weak. For some rows the clone size is stated as once, few or many, or as a class when expanded; others skip it.

j_gene	v_gene	abundance	len	d_gene	CDR3aa	CDR3nt
TRBJ1-2	TRBV4-1	few	14	.	CASSPTAYNYGYTF	TGCGCCAGCAGCCCAACAGCCTACAACTATGGCTACACCTTC
TRBJ2-3	TRBV2	.	15	TRBD2	CASNPGTSQADTQYF	TGTGCCAGCAACCCAGGGACTAGTCAGGCAGATACGCAGTATTTT
TRBJ2-7	TRBV5-1	.	14	.	CASSLIDSSYEQYF	TGCGCCAGCAGCTTGATTGACAGCTCCTACGAGCAGTACTTC
TRBJ2-4	TRBV6-6	.	16	TRBD1	CASSPRPDRTKNIQYF	TGTGCCAGCAGTCCCCGCCCGGACAGGACCAAAAACATTCAGTACTTC
TRBJ2-1	TRBV5-1	.	16	TRBD2	CASSLGTSGRSNEQFF	TGCGCCAGCAGCTTGGGGACTAGCGGGAGGTCGAATGAGCAGTTCTTC
TRBJ1-5	TRBV5-5	once	14	.	CASSSEVGNQPQHF	TGTGCCAGCAGCTCGGAGGTTGGCAATCAGCCCCAGCATTTT
TRBJ2-1	TRBV2	.	18	TRBD2	CASHRDKREAHSYNEQFF	TGTGCCAGCCACCGGGATAAGCGGGAGGCCCACTCCTACAATGAGCAGTTCTTC
TRBJ2-2	TRBV11-2	.	13	.	CASIEEWGLELFF	TGTGCCAGCATAGAAGAATGGGGGTTGGAGCTGTTTTTT
TRBJ1-1	TRBV6-1	.	12	.	CASSQARTEAFF	TGTGCCAGCAGTCAGGCACGCACTGAAGCTTTCTTT
TRBJ1-2	TRBV2	.	15	.	CAFSNPGRLVGGYTF	TGTGCCTTCAGCAATCCAGGTCGCCTTGTCGGGGGCTACACCTTC
TRBJ1-2	TRBV28	.	15	.	CASSPGSGQNYGYTF	TGTGCCAGCAGTCCCGGTTCCGGTCAGAACTATGGCTACACCTTC
TRBJ1-1	TRBV10-3	.	13	.	CATTRAEITEAFF	TGTGCCACCACTCGCGCGGAAATCACTGAAGCTTTCTTT
TRBJ2-7	TRBV11-2	.	16	.	CASSLGFGTRSYEQYF	TGTGCCAGCAGCTTAGGTTTTGGCACTAGATCCTACGAGCAGTACTTC
TRBJ1-2	TRBV29-1	once	13	.	CSVFSYSNYGYTF	TGCAGCGTTTTCTCATACAGCAACTATGGCTACACCTTC
TRBJ2-1	TRBV6-6	.	16	.	CASSLLGPQSVNEQFF	TGTGCCAGCAGTCTCCTTGGGCCCCAGTCCGTCAATGAGCAGTTCTTC
TRBJ2-7	TRBV6-1	.	13	.	CASSGQVRYEQYF	TGTGCCAGCAGTGGACAGGTTCGTTACGAGCAGTACTTC
TRBJ2-5	TRBV30	.	17	TRBD2	CAWSWARTSGSRETQYF	TGTGCCTGGAGTTGGGCCCGGACTAGCGGGAGTAGAGAGACCCAGTACTTC
TRBJ2-1	TRBV6-6	.	11	.	CASSYGDEQFF	TGTGCCAGCAGTTATGGGGATGAGCAGTTCTTC
TRBJ1-1	TRBV27	few	14	.	CASSPRALNTEAFF	TGTGCCAGCAGTCCGCGGGCCCTGAACACTGAAGCTTTCTTT
TRBJ2-6	TRBV19	.	16	.	CASTPTDSSGANVLTF	TGTGCCAGTACACCGACAGACAGCTCTGGGGCCAACGTCCTGACTTTC
TRBJ1-5	TRBV6-1	.	15	.	CASSEQAGSNQPQHF	TGTGCCAGCAGTGAACAAGCGGGTAGCAATCAGCCCCAGCATTTT
TRBJ1-1	TRBV15	.	14	.	CATSRDTANTEAFF	TGTGCCACCAGCAGAGATACAGCGAACACTGAAGCTTTCTTT
TRBJ2-1	TRBV5-1	.	15	TRBD2	CASSLLAGADNEQFF	TGCGCCAGCAGCCTACTAGCGGGGGCTGACAATGAGCAGTTCTTC
TRBJ2-1	TRBV5-8	.	17	TRBD2	CASSDGSSSGGTDEQFF	TGTGCCAGCAGCGATGGGTCCTCTAGCGGGGGTACTGATGAGCAGTTCTTC
TRBJ1-6	TRBV23-1	.	17	.	CASSRMAGSSYNSPLHF	TGCGCCAGCAGTCGGATGGCAGGGAGCTCCTATAATTCACCCCTCCACTTT
TRBJ2-7	TRBV7-9	once	13	.	CASSPYGSYEQYF	TGTGCCAGCAGCCCCTACGGGAGCTACGAGCAGTACTTC
TRBJ2-7	TRBV19	.	14	TRBD2	CASRASGQTYEQYF	TGTGCCAGTAGGGCTAGCGGCCAGACCTACGAGCAGTACTTC
TRBJ2-6	TRBV18	once	18	TRBD1	CASSLDSGTGYGANVLTF	TGTGCCAGCTCACTCGACTCCGGGACAGGGTATGGGGCCAACGTCCTGACTTTC
TRBJ1-2	TRBV6-6	.	12	.	CASSSGNYGYTF	TGTGCCAGCAGTTCAGGAAACTATGGCTACACCTTC
TRBJ2-5	TRBV5-4	.	15	TRBD2	CASSTPNAGVETQYF	TGTGCCAGCAGCACTCCGAACGCGGGAGTGGAGACCCAGTACTTC
TRBJ2-7	TRBV5-8	.	16	.	CASSLRGVTRTYEQYF	TGTGCCAGCAGCTTGCGAGGGGTAACAAGGACCTACGAGCAGTACTTC
TRBJ2-7	TRBV11-1	.	16	.	CASGRGESTSSYEQYF	TGTGCCAGCGGAAGGGGGGAATCAACGAGCTCCTACGAGCAGTACTTC
TRBJ1-2	TRBV7-6	.	15	TRBD1	CASSFLGDRGLGYTF	TGTGCCAGCAGCTTCCTGGGAGACAGGGGGCTAGGCTACACCTTC